This T cell receptor (beta chain) was retrieved from a study of shared clonotypes between healthy human individuals. The data were produced by immunoSEQ multiplex PCR, yet TCRdb's version contains in-frame clones alone and is incomplete. The sample shows 640,000 or so clones, approximately 75% of them seen only once. Findings and caveats of the study: The authors sampled blood alone, and tissue repertoires likely differ. Generation probabilities were higher for clonotypes shared across all four sorted-subset donors than for unshared ones. It was anticipated that sequencing depth would influence how many clonotypes donors shared.

Per germline, CDR1 MNHEY and CDR2 SMNVEV (reference sequence). This CDR3 is built from 16 residues. A remark on this clone: Its antigen remains unidentified. The junction departs from germline at one end; a sequencing error may be responsible.

This clonotype originated in a woman aged 25 to 39 in good health. The chain uses TRBV27 and TRBJ1-5; 12 nucleotides agree with TRBD1. Source material: memory CD4+ T cells sorted from blood. As to subset: CD45RA-negative fraction. CDR3 region: CASSLSGTGGKQPQHF. CDR3 coding DNA: TGTGCCAGCAGCCTTTCCGGGACAGGGGGCAAACAGCCCCAGCATTTT.